This T cell receptor (beta chain) comes out of a study of blood T cell repertoires in COVID-19. The ends lost 2 bases at V and 5 bases at J; junction bases unmatched: 3. The germline CDR1 and CDR2 sequences are ENHRY and SYGVKD. This CDR3 is 13 amino acids long. In the authors' methods: Cell counts per sample came from amplifying reference gene primers. Some clones are missing from TCRdb's copy, which holds only in-frame ones; the method was immunoSEQ multiplex PCR. The DNA was the basis for D and trimming; V, J and clone size are from that table. The sample shows more than 50,000 clones, 80% to 95% of them seen only once.

Sequencing was done on a sample of peripheral blood. The sequence was collected from a human donor with active COVID-19. The donor label of this sample is uncertain. The chain joins TRBV10-3 to TRBJ2-7; TRBD1 agrees at 7 bases. CDR3 region: CAISERGQDEQYF. The CDR3 DNA reads TGTGCCATCAGTGAGAGGGGGCAGGACGAGCAGTACTTC.